Described below is a single TCR beta chain sequence and its context. V was trimmed by 5 bases and J by 8 bases, leaving 10 bases between them. Germline CDR1 and CDR2: GTSNPN and SVGIG (reference sequence). This CDR3 has 12 amino acids. Sequencing was performed with immunoSEQ multiplex PCR; in TCRdb, only in-frame clones are kept and a portion is missing. The data show about 120,000 clones, 88% seen once. The sample comes from a study of control samples from healthy donors and cancer patients. The specimen sequenced was blood. This rearrangement joins TRBV30 to TRBJ1-6; the D is unclear. This TCR came from a man between 40 and 49 years old in good health. CDR3 amino acids: CAWGRRDSPLHF. CDR3 in DNA: TGTGCCTGGGGAAGAAGAGATTCACCCCTCCACTTT. The full variable domain, its missing parts supplied by reference TRBV30 and TRBJ1-6, is SQTIHQWPATLVQPVGSPLSLECTVEGTSNPNLYWYRQAAGRGLQLLFYSVGIGQISSEVPQNLSASRPQDRQFILSSKKLLLSDSGFYLCAWGRRDSPLHFGNGTRLTVT.